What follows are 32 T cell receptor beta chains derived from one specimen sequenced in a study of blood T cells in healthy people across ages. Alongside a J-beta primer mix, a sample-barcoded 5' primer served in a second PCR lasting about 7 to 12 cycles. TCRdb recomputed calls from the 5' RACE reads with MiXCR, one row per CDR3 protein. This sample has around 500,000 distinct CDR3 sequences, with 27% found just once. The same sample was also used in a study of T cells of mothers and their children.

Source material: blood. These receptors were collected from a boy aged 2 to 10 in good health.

CDR3 DNA: TGTGCCATCAGCCAAACAGGGGTTACTGAAGCTTTCTTT. This encodes CAISQTGVTEAFF. The chain couples TRBV10-3 to TRBJ1-1; 7 positions agree with TRBD1. In germline, CDR1 is ENHRY, CDR2 SYGVKD. V gave up 6 bases and J gave up 5 bases; unmatched junction bases: 6. The CDR3 loop spans 13 amino acids.

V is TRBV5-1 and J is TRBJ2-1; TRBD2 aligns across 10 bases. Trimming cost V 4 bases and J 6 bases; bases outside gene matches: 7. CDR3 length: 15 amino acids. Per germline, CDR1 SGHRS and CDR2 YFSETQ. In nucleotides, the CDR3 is TGCGCCAGCAGCCCTATCGCTAGCGGGGGCAATGAGCAGTTCTTC. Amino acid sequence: CASSPIASGGNEQFF.

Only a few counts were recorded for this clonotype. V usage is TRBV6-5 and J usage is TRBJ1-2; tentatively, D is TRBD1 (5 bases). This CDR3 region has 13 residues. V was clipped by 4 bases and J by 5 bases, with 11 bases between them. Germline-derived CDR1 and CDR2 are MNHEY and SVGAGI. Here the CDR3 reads CASSSREGYGYTF. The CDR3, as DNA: TGTGCCAGCAGTTCCAGGGAAGGGTATGGCTACACCTTC.

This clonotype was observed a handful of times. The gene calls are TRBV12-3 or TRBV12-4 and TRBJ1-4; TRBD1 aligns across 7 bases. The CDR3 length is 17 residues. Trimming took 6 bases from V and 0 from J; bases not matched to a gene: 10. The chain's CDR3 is CASRNHRDSATNEKLFF. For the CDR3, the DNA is TGTGCCAGCAGAAACCACCGGGACAGTGCAACTAATGAAAAACTGTTTTTT.

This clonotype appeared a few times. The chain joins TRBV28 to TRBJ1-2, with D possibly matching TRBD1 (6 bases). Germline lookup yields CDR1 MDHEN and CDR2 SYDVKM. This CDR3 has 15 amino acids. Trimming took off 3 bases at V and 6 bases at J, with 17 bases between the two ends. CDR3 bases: TGTGCCAGCAGTTTGGATATACAGGGAACGGATGGCTACACCTTC. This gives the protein CASSLDIQGTDGYTF.

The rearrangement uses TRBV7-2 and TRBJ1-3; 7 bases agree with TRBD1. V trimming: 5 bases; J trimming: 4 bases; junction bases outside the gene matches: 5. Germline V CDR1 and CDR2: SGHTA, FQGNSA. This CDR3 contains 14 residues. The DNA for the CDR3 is TGTGCCAGCAGCCATGGGACAGAAGGAAACACCATATATTTT. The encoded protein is CASSHGTEGNTIYF.

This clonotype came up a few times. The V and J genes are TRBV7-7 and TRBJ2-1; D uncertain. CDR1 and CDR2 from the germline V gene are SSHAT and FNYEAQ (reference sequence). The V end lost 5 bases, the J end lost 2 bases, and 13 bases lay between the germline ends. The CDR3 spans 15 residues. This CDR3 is CASSPIVRPYNEQFF. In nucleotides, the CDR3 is TGTGCCAGCAGCCCCATAGTCCGGCCCTACAATGAGCAGTTCTTC.

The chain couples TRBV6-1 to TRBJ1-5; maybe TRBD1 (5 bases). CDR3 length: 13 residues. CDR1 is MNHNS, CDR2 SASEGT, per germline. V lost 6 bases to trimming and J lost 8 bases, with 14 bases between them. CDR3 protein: CASRLRGVEPQHF. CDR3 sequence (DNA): TGTGCCAGCAGACTTAGGGGAGTGGAGCCCCAGCATTTT.

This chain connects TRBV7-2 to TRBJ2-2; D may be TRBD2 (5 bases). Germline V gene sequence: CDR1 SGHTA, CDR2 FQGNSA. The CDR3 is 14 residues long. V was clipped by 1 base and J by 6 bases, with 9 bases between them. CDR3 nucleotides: TGTGCCAGCAGCTTAGGGGAGTCATCCGGGGAGCTGTTTTTT. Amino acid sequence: CASSLGESSGELFF.

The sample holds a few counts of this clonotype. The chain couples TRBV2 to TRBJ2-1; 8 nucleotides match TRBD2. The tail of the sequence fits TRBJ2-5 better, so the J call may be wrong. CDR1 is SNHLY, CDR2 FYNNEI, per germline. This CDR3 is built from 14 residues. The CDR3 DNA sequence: TGTGCCAGCAGTGAAATTAGCGGGGCACGGACCCAGTACTTC. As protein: CASSEISGARTQYF.

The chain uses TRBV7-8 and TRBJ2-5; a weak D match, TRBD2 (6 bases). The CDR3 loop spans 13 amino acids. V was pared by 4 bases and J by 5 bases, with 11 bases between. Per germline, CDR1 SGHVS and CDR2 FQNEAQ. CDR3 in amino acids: CASSSEGPETQYF. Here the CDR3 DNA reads TGTGCCAGCAGCTCGGAGGGCCCTGAGACCCAGTACTTC.

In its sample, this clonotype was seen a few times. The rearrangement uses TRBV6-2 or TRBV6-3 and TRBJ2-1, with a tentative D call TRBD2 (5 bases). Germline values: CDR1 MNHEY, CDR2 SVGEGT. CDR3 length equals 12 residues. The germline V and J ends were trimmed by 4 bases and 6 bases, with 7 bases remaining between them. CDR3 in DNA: TGTGCCAGCAGTTGGACTGGCAATGAGCAGTTCTTC. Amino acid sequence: CASSWTGNEQFF.

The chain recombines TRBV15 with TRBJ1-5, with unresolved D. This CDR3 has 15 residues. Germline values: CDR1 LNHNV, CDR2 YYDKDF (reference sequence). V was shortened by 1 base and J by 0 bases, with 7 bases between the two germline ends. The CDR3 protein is CATSRVARSNQPQHF. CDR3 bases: TGTGCCACCAGCAGAGTGGCCCGTAGCAATCAGCCCCAGCATTTT.

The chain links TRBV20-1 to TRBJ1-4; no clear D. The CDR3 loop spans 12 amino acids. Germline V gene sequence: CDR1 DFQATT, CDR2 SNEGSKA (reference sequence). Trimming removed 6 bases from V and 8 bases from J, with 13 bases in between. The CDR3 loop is CSAPDPWEKLFF. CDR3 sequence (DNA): TGCAGTGCCCCCGACCCCTGGGAAAAACTGTTTTTT.

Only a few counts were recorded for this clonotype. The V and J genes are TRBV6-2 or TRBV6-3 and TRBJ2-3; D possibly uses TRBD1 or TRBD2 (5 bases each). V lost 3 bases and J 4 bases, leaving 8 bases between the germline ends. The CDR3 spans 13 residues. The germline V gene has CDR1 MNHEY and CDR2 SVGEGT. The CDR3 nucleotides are TGTGCCAGCAGTTATGAGGGGCCAGATACGCAGTATTTT. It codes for CASSYEGPDTQYF.

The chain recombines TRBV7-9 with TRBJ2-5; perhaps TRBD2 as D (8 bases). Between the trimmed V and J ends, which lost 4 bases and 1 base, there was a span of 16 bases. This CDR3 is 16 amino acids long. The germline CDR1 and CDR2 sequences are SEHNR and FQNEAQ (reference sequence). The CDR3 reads CASSSNSGTAQETQYF. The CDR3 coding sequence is TGTGCCAGCAGCTCAAATAGCGGGACAGCCCAAGAGACCCAGTACTTC. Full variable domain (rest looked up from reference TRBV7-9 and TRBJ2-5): DTGVSQNPRHKITKRGQNVTFRCDPISEHNRLYWYRQTLGQGPEFLTYFQNEAQLEKSRLLSDRFSAERPKGSFSTLEIQRTEQGDSAMYLCASSSNSGTAQETQYFGPGTRLLVL.

The chain's CDR3 is CSARERTGAGSPLHF. The CDR3 DNA sequence: TGCAGTGCTAGAGAGAGGACGGGAGCAGGTTCACCCCTCCACTTT. The V gene is TRBV20-1, the J gene TRBJ1-6; the D is unclear. The CDR3 extends over 15 amino acids. Trimming removed 0 bases from V and 9 bases from J, with 15 bases in between. Per the germline V gene, CDR1 is DFQATT and CDR2 is SNEGSKA (reference sequence).

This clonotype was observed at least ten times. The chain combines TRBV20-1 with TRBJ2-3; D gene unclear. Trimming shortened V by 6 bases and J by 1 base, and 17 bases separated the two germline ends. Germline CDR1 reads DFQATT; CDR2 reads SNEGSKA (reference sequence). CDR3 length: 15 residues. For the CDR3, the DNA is TGCAGTGCGACCATCCACAGCGTGGGCACAGATACGCAGTATTTT. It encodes CSATIHSVGTDTQYF.

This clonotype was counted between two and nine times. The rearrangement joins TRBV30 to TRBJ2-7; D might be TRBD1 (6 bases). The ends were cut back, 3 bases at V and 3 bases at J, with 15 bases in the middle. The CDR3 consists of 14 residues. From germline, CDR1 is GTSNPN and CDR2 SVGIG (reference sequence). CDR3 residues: CAWSVRNRDYEQYF. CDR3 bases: TGTGCCTGGAGCGTACGGAACAGGGACTACGAGCAGTACTTC.

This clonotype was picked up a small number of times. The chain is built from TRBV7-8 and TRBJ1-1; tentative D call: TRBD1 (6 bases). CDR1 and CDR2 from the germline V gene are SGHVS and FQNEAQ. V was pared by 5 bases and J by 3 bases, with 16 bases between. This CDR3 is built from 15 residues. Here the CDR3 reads CASSRLPEGDTEAFF. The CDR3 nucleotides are TGTGCCAGCAGCAGACTACCGGAGGGGGACACTGAAGCTTTCTTT.

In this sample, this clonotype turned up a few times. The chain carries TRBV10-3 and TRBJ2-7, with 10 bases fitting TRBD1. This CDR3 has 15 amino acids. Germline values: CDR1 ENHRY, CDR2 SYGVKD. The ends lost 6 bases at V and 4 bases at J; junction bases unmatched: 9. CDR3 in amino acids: CAISMRQGASYEQYF. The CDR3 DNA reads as TGTGCCATCAGCATGCGACAGGGGGCTTCGTACGAGCAGTACTTC.

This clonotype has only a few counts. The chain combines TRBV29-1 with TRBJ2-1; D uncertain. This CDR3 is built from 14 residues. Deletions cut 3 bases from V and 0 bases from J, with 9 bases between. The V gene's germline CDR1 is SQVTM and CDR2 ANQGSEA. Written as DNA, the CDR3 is TGCAGCGTTGACGTGGCCCCCTCCTACAATGAGCAGTTCTTC. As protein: CSVDVAPSYNEQFF.

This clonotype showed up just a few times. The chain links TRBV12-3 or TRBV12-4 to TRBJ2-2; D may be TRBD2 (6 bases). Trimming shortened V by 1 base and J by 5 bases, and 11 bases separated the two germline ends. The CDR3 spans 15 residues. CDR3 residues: CASSLEGRGTGELFF. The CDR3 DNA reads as TGTGCCAGCAGTTTAGAGGGCCGGGGGACCGGGGAGCTGTTTTTT.

CDR3 DNA sequence: TGCAGTGTGTCCCAACAACAGGAAAACTATGGCTACACCTTC. This encodes CSVSQQQENYGYTF. The chain is built from TRBV20-1 and TRBJ1-2; TRBD1 is a possible D gene (5 bases). In germline, CDR1 is DFQATT, CDR2 SNEGSKA (reference sequence). The CDR3 consists of 14 residues. Trimming cost V 7 bases and J 2 bases, with 17 bases left between them.

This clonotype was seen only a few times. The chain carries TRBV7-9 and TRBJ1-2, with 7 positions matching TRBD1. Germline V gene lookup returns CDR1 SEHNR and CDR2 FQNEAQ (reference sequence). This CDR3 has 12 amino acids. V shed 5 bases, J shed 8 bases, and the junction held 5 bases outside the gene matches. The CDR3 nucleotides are TGTGCCAGCAGCCAGGACAGGTGGGGCTACACCTTC. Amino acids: CASSQDRWGYTF.

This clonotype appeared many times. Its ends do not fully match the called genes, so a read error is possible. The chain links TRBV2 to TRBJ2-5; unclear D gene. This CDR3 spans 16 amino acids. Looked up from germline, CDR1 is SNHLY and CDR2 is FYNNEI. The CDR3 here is CASTEWASFVQETQYF. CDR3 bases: TGTGCCAGCACTGAATGGGCGAGCTTCGTGCAAGAGACCCAGTACTTC.

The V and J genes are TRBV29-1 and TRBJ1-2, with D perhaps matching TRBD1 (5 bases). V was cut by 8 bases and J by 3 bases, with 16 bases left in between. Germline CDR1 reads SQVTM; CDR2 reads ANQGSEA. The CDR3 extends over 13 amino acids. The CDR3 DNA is TGCAGCATTACGGGGGGTGCGGACTATGGCTACACCTTC. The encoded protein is CSITGGADYGYTF. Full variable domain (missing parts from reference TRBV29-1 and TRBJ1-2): SAVISQKPSRDICQRGTSLTIQCQVDSQVTMMFWYRQQPGQSLTLIATANQGSEATYESGFVIDKFPISRPNLTFSTLTVSNMSPEDSSIYLCSITGGADYGYTFGSGTRLTVV.

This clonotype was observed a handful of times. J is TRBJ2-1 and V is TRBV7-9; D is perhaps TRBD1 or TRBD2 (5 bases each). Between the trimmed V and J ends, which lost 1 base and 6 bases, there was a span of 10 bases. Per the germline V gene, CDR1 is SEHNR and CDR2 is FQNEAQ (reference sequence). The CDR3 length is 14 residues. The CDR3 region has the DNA TGTGCCAGCAGCTTAGGGGGGACGGTCAATGAGCAGTTCTTC. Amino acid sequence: CASSLGGTVNEQFF.

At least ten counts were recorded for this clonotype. The CDR3 here is CASSYGVPNNSPLHF. DNA for the CDR3: TGTGCCAGCAGCTATGGGGTTCCGAATAATTCACCCCTCCACTTT. This chain joins TRBV27 and TRBJ1-6; D unclear. Trimming stripped 6 bases from V and 5 bases from J, with 14 bases between. CDR1 is MNHEY, CDR2 SMNVEV, per germline (reference sequence). There are 15 residues in the CDR3.

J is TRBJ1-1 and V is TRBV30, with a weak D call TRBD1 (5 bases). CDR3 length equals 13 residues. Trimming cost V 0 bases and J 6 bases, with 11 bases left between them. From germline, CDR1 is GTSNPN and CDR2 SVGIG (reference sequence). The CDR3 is CAWSVLGTPEAFF. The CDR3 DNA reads TGTGCCTGGAGTGTACTCGGGACCCCTGAAGCTTTCTTT.

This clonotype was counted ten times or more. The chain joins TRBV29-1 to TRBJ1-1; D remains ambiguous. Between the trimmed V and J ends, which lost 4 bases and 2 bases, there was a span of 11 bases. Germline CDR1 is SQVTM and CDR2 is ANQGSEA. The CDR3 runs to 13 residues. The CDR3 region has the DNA TGCAGCGTTGTAGTACACTTAAACACTGAAGCTTTCTTT. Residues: CSVVVHLNTEAFF.

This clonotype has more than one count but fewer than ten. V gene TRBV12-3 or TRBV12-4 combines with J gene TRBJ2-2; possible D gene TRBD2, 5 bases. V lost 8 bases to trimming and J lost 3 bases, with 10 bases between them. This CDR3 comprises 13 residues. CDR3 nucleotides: TGTGCCAGCTACCTCGGGGACACCGGGGAGCTGTTTTTT. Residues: CASYLGDTGELFF.